Described below is a single T cell receptor beta chain sequence and its context. Its matching antigen is unknown. The data originate from a study of post-analysis software for immune sequencing data. Per the germline V gene, CDR1 is SGHRS and CDR2 is YFSETQ. V was trimmed by 0 bases and J by 5 bases, leaving 17 bases between them. The length of the CDR3 is 17 residues. Findings of the study overall: Patients used roughly five TRBV segments, including TRBV5-6, TRBV5-1 and TRBV20-1, more often than controls.

The TCR beta cDNA libraries carried unique molecular identifiers. Each CDR3 protein gets one entry after TCRdb re-called the PCR reads with MiXCR. The table lists approximately 400,000 distinct CDR3 sequences, 30% to 45% of them singletons. The receptor comes from a girl aged 5-17 years with multiple sclerosis. Sequencing was performed on blood. The chain recombines TRBV5-1 with TRBJ2-2, with D perhaps TRBD2 (7 bases). CDR3 coding DNA: TGCGCCAGCAGCTTGGCTAGGCGGGGGCCTCCTACCGGGGAGCTGTTTTTT. It specifies CASSLARRGPPTGELFF.